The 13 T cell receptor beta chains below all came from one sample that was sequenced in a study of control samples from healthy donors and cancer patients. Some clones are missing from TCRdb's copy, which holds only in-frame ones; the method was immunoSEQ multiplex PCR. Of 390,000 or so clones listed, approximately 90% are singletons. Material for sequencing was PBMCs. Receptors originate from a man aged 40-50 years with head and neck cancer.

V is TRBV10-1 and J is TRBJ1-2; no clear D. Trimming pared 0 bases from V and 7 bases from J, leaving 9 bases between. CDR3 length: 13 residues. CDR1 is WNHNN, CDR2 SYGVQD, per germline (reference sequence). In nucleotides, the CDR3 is TGCGCCAGCAGTGAGTCGATGGCTGGTGGCTACACCTTC. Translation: CASSESMAGGYTF.

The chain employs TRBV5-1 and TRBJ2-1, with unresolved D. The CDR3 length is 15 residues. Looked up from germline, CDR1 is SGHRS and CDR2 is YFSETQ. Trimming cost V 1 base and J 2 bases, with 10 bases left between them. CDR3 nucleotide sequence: TGCGCCAGCAGCTTGCGGGCAGTAACCTACAATGAGCAGTTCTTC. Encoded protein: CASSLRAVTYNEQFF.

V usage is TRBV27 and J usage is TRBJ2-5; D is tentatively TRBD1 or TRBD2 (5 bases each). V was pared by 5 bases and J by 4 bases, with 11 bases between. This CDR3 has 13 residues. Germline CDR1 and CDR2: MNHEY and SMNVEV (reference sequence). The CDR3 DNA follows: TGTGCCAGCAGTCCCGGGACCGCAGAGACCCAGTACTTC. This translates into CASSPGTAETQYF.

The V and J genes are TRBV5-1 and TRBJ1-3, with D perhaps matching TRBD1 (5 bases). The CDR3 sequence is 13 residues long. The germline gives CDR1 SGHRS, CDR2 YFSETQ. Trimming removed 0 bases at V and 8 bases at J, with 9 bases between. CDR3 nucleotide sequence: TGCGCCAGCAGCTTGGAGTTGGGGGACACCATATATTTT. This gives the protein CASSLELGDTIYF.

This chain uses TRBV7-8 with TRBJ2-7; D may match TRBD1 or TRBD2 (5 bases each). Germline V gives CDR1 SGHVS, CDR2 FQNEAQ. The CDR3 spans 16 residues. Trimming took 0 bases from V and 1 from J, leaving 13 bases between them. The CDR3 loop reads CASSLALGDLSYEQYF. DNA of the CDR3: TGTGCCAGCAGCTTAGCTTTGGGGGATTTGTCCTACGAGCAGTACTTC.

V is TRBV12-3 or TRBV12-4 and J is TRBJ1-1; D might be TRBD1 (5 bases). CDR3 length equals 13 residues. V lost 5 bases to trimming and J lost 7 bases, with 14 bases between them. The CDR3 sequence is CASSEAGYSEAFF. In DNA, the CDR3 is TGTGCCAGCAGTGAGGCAGGGTACAGTGAAGCTTTCTTT.

The CDR3 loop reads CASSVREGEFYEQFF. The CDR3 nucleotides read TGTGCCAGCAGCGTAAGGGAGGGGGAATTTTATGAGCAGTTCTTC. The chain couples TRBV9 to TRBJ2-1; possible D gene TRBD2, 7 bases. The V and J ends lost 1 base and 8 bases respectively, with 16 bases between them. The CDR3 runs to 15 residues. Germline loops: CDR1 SGDLS, CDR2 YYNGEE.

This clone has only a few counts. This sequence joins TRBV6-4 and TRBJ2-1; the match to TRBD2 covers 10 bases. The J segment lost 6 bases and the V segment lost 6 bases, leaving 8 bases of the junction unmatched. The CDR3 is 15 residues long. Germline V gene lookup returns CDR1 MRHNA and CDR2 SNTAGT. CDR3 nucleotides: TGTGCCAGCAGCGTCGGGACTAGCGAGGGCAATGAGCAGTTCTTC. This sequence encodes CASSVGTSEGNEQFF.

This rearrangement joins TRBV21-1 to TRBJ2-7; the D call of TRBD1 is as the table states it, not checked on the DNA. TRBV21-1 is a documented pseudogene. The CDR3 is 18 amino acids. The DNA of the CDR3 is TGTGCCAGCAGTCCAAATTGCCCTACCGGGACAGGGGACTACGAGCAGTACTTC. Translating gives CASSPNCPTGTGDYEQYF.

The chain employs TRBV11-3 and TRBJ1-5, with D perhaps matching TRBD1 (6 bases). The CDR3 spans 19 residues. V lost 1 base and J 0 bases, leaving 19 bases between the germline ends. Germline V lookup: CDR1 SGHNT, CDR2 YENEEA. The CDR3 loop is CASSLVAPGERYSNQPQHF. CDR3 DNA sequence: TGTGCCAGCAGCTTAGTTGCGCCAGGGGAGCGATATAGCAATCAGCCCCAGCATTTT.

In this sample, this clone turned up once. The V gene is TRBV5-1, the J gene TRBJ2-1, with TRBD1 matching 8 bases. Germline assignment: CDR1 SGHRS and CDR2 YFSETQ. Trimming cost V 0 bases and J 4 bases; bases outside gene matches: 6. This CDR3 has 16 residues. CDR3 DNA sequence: TGCGCCAGCAGCTTGGTGGCGGGACAGGTTTACAATGAGCAGTTCTTC. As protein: CASSLVAGQVYNEQFF.

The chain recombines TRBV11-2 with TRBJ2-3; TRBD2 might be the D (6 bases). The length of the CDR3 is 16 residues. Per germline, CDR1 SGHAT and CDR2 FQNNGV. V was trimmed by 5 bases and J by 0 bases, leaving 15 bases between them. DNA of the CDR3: TGTGCCAGCAGCCTTGGGGACTTTTCTAGCACAGATACGCAGTATTTT. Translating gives CASSLGDFSSTDTQYF.

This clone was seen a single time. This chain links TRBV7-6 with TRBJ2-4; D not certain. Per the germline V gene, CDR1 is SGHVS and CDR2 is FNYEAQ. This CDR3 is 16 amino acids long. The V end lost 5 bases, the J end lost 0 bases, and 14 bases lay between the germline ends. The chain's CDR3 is CASSPGRQLAKNIQYF. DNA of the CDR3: TGTGCCAGCAGCCCCGGACGGCAACTAGCCAAAAACATTCAGTACTTC.